These 29 T cell receptor beta chains originate from one sample sequenced in a study of blood T cell repertoires in COVID-19 (dated by TCRdb to about 2020). Library preparation was by the immunoSEQ multiplex PCR assay. Held by TCRdb, this immuneACCESS table contains in-frame sequences only and omits some clones. Under half of the omission traces to an unresolved V gene where checked; the cause of the rest is unknown. Counted in this sample were a few hundred thousand clones; roughly 90% of them appeared once. Approximately 2% of the sample rests with the top ten. The material sequenced was peripheral blood. These receptors were collected from a man aged 25 to 40 with active or convalescent COVID-19.

V and J are TRBV19 and TRBJ1-2, with 11 bases aligning to TRBD1. The CDR3 totals 15 residues. The V gene end was trimmed by 8 bases and the J gene end by 7 bases; junction bases not matched to a gene: 12. Germline V lookup: CDR1 LNHDA, CDR2 SQIVND (reference sequence). As DNA, the CDR3 is TGTGCCAGTGATCTGGGACAGGGGGTATTTGGTGGCTACACCTTC. It encodes CASDLGQGVFGGYTF. The full variable domain, its missing parts supplied by reference TRBV19 and TRBJ1-2, is DGGITQSPKYLFRKEGQNVTLSCEQNLNHDAMYWYRQDPGQGLRLIYYSQIVNDFQKGDIAEGYSVSREKKESFPLTVTSAQKNPTAFYLCASDLGQGVFGGYTFGSGTRLTVV.

The chain has TRBV19 and TRBJ2-1; a possible D gene is TRBD2 (5 bases). The germline gives CDR1 LNHDA, CDR2 SQIVND (reference sequence). The CDR3 has 12 amino acids. Trimming took 5 bases from V and 7 from J, leaving 9 bases between them. For the CDR3, the DNA is TGTGCCAGTAGTGGAAGAGGGAATGAGCAGTTCTTC. Translated, it gives CASSGRGNEQFF.

The rearrangement joins TRBV19 to TRBJ2-2; the D gene is possibly TRBD1 (5 bases). The CDR3 length is 17 residues. CDR1 and CDR2 (germline): LNHDA, SQIVND (reference sequence). V lost 3 bases to trimming and J lost 4 bases, with 18 bases between them. In DNA, the CDR3 is TGTGCCAGTAGTATGCTCCAGGGAAGAACTTCCACCGGGGAGCTGTTTTTT. It translates to CASSMLQGRTSTGELFF.

The chain carries TRBV19 and TRBJ2-5; tentatively, D is TRBD1 (6 bases). V was shortened by 7 bases and J by 0 bases, with 9 bases between the two germline ends. CDR1 LNHDA and CDR2 SQIVND come from the germline V gene (reference sequence). The CDR3 has 13 residues. The CDR3 DNA reads as TGTGCCAGTAAGGGGGTGTACCAAGAGACCCAGTACTTC. This encodes CASKGVYQETQYF.

Remarks on this clone: Other DNA sequences in this sample translate to the same CDR3. V gene TRBV4-2 combines with J gene TRBJ1-2, with a weak D call TRBD1 (6 bases). The CDR3 length is 13 residues. Germline V gives CDR1 LGHNA, CDR2 YNFKEQ. The V gene lost 3 bases and the J gene lost 6 bases, with 11 bases spanning the gap. Here the CDR3 DNA reads TGTGCCAGCAGCCAGGGGGGGGGCGATGGCTACACCTTC. Protein sequence: CASSQGGGDGYTF.

The chain carries TRBV6-5 and TRBJ2-1, with D hard to call. Germline V gene lookup returns CDR1 MNHEY and CDR2 SVGAGI. The CDR3 covers 16 residues. V gave up 0 bases and J gave up 4 bases, with 13 bases separating them. CDR3 nucleotides: TGTGCCAGCAGTTACTCGTGGCAGAACGCTTACAATGAGCAGTTCTTC. Translation: CASSYSWQNAYNEQFF.

The chain couples TRBV7-9 to TRBJ1-2; TRBD1 matches at 7 bases. J was trimmed by 8 bases and V by 4 bases; bases with no gene match: 10. Germline loops: CDR1 SEHNR, CDR2 FQNEAQ (reference sequence). This CDR3 has 14 amino acids. The CDR3 spells CASSSEDREKGYTF. The CDR3 region has the DNA TGTGCCAGCAGCTCGGAAGACAGGGAAAAGGGCTACACCTTC.

The chain is built from TRBV6-5 and TRBJ1-1; D might be TRBD1 (5 bases). The CDR3 totals 14 residues. V was cut by 6 bases and J by 0 bases, with 11 bases left in between. Per the germline V gene, CDR1 is MNHEY and CDR2 is SVGAGI. For the CDR3, the DNA is TGTGCCAGCAGAATGGGGCGTTTGAACACTGAAGCTTTCTTT. This sequence encodes CASRMGRLNTEAFF.

This clone was counted only a few times. The chain is built from TRBV9 and TRBJ2-1, with unresolved D. With 4 bases removed from V and 5 bases from J, the gap between germline ends came to 13 bases. The CDR3 extends over 14 amino acids. Germline values: CDR1 SGDLS, CDR2 YYNGEE. The CDR3 DNA follows: TGTGCCAGCAGCTCCTTTGCGGATAACAATGAGCAGTTCTTC. Protein product: CASSSFADNNEQFF.

V and J are TRBV5-6 and TRBJ2-3; TRBD2 matches 10 bases. V gave up 0 bases and J gave up 2 bases; unmatched junction bases: 3. The CDR3 has 16 amino acids. Germline CDR1 SGHDT, CDR2 YYEEEE. The CDR3 DNA sequence: TGTGCCAGCAGCTTGGGTAGCGGGGGGACCACAGATACGCAGTATTTT. Protein: CASSLGSGGTTDTQYF.

V usage is TRBV3-1 (or the pseudogene TRBV3-2) and J usage is TRBJ2-3; TRBD2 aligns across 9 bases. Germline V gene data show CDR1 as LGHDT and CDR2 as YNNKEL (reference sequence). The V and J ends lost 4 bases and 6 bases, in that order; junction bases with no gene match: 8. The CDR3 contains 15 residues. The DNA of the CDR3 is TGTGCCAGCAGCCCGGCGCGGGGGGGCTTCGATACGCAGTATTTT. The encoded protein is CASSPARGGFDTQYF.

V and J are TRBV21-1 and TRBJ2-5; the table's D call, TRBD1, has no DNA check behind it. TRBV21-1 is termed a pseudogene. The CDR3 extends over 16 amino acids. This CDR3 is CASRSPRGQWQETQYF. The CDR3 DNA sequence: TGTGCCAGCAGGAGCCCCAGGGGGCAATGGCAAGAGACCCAGTACTTC.

This sequence joins TRBV3-1 (or the pseudogene TRBV3-2) and TRBJ2-1; 15 nucleotides line up with TRBD2. Germline lookup yields CDR1 LGHDT and CDR2 YNNKEL (reference sequence). The CDR3 contains 16 residues. The ends lost 3 bases at V and 9 bases at J; junction bases unmatched: 6. CDR3 sequence: CASSQTGLAGGFEQFF. In nucleotides, the CDR3 is TGTGCCAGCAGCCAGACTGGACTAGCGGGGGGGTTTGAGCAGTTCTTC.

This clone was detected many times. V and J are TRBV27 and TRBJ2-1; tentative D call: TRBD1 (7 bases). There are 15 residues in the CDR3. Trimming removed 6 bases from V and 4 bases from J, with 16 bases in between. Looked up from germline, CDR1 is MNHEY and CDR2 is SMNVEV (reference sequence). As DNA, the CDR3 is TGTGCCAGCAGCCGCACCCAGGGGGGTTACAATGAGCAGTTCTTC. It encodes CASSRTQGGYNEQFF.

The rearrangement uses TRBV24-1 and TRBJ2-5, with a weak D call TRBD2 (6 bases). Trimming removed 2 bases from V and 7 bases from J, with 10 bases in between. Germline CDR1 is KGHDR and CDR2 is SFDVKD. The CDR3 sequence is 13 residues long. The CDR3 region is CATSDSGGRTQYF. As DNA, the CDR3 is TGTGCCACCAGTGATTCCGGGGGACGGACCCAGTACTTC.

This chain connects TRBV11-2 to TRBJ2-1; possible D gene TRBD1, 5 bases. V dropped 5 bases and J dropped 10 bases, with 9 bases sitting between them. The CDR3 is 11 residues long. CDR1 is SGHAT and CDR2 is FQNNGV in the germline V gene. CDR3 in DNA: TGTGCCAGCAGCCTATACAGGGAGCAGTTCTTC. Translated, it gives CASSLYREQFF.

The chain uses TRBV5-1 and TRBJ1-4; TRBD1 matches 7 bases. Trimming cost V 3 bases and J 1 base; bases outside gene matches: 6. This CDR3 comprises 16 residues. Per germline, CDR1 SGHRS and CDR2 YFSETQ. The CDR3, as DNA: TGCGCCAGCAGCTGGGGACAGTCGAGAACTAATGAAAAACTGTTTTTT. It yields the protein CASSWGQSRTNEKLFF.

The chain combines TRBV3-1 (or the pseudogene TRBV3-2) with TRBJ1-5, with a possible D match to TRBD1 (5 bases). The germline gives CDR1 LGHDT, CDR2 YNNKEL (reference sequence). V was trimmed by 3 bases and J by 6 bases, leaving 6 bases between them. The CDR3 loop spans 12 amino acids. As DNA, the CDR3 is TGTGCCAGCAGCCATAGGGGTCAGCCCCAGCATTTT. Protein sequence: CASSHRGQPQHF.

The V gene is TRBV7-9, the J gene TRBJ2-1; 7 bases are shared with TRBD2. The CDR3 contains 17 residues. The germline CDR1 and CDR2 sequences are SEHNR and FQNEAQ (reference sequence). V dropped 1 base and J dropped 0; count of bases not matched to a gene: 6. Here the CDR3 reads CASSLDRAGSSYNEQFF. CDR3 bases: TGTGCCAGCAGCTTAGACCGAGCGGGGAGCTCCTACAATGAGCAGTTCTTC.

The chain is built from TRBV6-6 and TRBJ2-4; D perhaps matches TRBD1 (6 bases). V dropped 6 bases and J dropped 8 bases, with 20 bases sitting between them. Germline CDR1 is MNHNY and CDR2 is SVGAGI (reference sequence). CDR3 length: 15 amino acids. CDR3 loop: CASSQQGRAQDIQYF. CDR3 bases: TGTGCCAGCAGCCAACAGGGCCGGGCCCAAGACATTCAGTACTTC.

The CDR3 sequence: CASSPDRGGTEAFF. The CDR3 nucleotides are TGTGCCAGCAGTCCTGACAGGGGGGGGACTGAAGCTTTCTTT. This chain connects TRBV5-4 to TRBJ1-1; the match to TRBD1 covers 9 bases. V dropped 5 bases and J dropped 5; count of bases not matched to a gene: 7. There are 14 residues in the CDR3. Germline CDR1 is SGHNT and CDR2 is YYREEE (reference sequence). Full variable domain (rest looked up from reference TRBV5-4 and TRBJ1-1): ETGVTQSPTHLIKTRGQQVTLRCSSQSGHNTVSWYQQALGQGPQFIFQYYREEENGRGNFPPRFSGLQFPNYSSELNVNALELDDSALYLCASSPDRGGTEAFFGQGTRLTVV.

V gene TRBV19 combines with J gene TRBJ2-3, with 16 bases fitting TRBD2. Per germline, CDR1 LNHDA and CDR2 SQIVND (reference sequence). The CDR3 has 16 residues. The junction had 8 bases not matched to a gene; V was cut back by 10 bases and J by 4 bases. The CDR3 DNA reads as TGTGCCACGACGGGACTAGCGGGGGGGAGCGCAGATACGCAGTATTTT. Encoded protein: CATTGLAGGSADTQYF.

The CDR3 coding sequence is TGTGCCAGCTCACCACCGTTACTGGGACAAGAAGCTTTCTTT. The encoded protein is CASSPPLLGQEAFF. The V call is TRBV18, the J call TRBJ1-1; D is possibly TRBD1 (6 bases). The germline gives CDR1 KGHSH, CDR2 LQKENI. The CDR3 length is 14 residues. V was trimmed by 0 bases and J by 8 bases, leaving 13 bases between them. Filled out from reference TRBV18 and TRBJ1-1, the complete variable domain reads NAGVMQNPRHLVRRRGQEARLRCSPMKGHSHVYWYRQLPEEGLKFMVYLQKENIIDESGMPKERFSAEFPKEGPSILRIQQVVRGDSAAYFCASSPPLLGQEAFFGQGTRLTVV.

This rearrangement joins TRBV6-5 to TRBJ1-5; maybe TRBD1 (6 bases). V was trimmed by 10 bases and J by 0 bases, leaving 16 bases between them. CDR1 and CDR2 (germline): MNHEY, SVGAGI. The CDR3 length is 15 residues. In DNA form, the CDR3 reads TGTGCCACAAACCGCAGGGACAATAGCAATCAGCCCCAGCATTTT. The encoded protein is CATNRRDNSNQPQHF.

The chain couples TRBV3-1 (or the pseudogene TRBV3-2) to TRBJ2-7; 7 positions match TRBD1. J gave up 2 bases and V 1 base, and 8 bases lay outside the gene matches. The germline CDR1 and CDR2 sequences are LGHDT and YNNKEL (reference sequence). This CDR3 is 16 amino acids long. The CDR3 nucleotides read TGTGCCAGCAGCCAAGTAAAAACAGGGGAACCCTACGAGCAGTACTTC. Protein: CASSQVKTGEPYEQYF.

The chain couples TRBV25-1 to TRBJ2-3; possibly TRBD2 for D (5 bases). This CDR3 has 13 residues. V was cut by 1 base and J by 5 bases, with 7 bases left in between. Germline V CDR1 and CDR2: MGHDK, SYGVNS. The CDR3 spells CASSESGEDTQYF. Here the CDR3 DNA reads TGTGCCAGCAGTGAATCCGGGGAAGATACGCAGTATTTT.

This sequence joins TRBV12-3 or TRBV12-4 and TRBJ1-2, with a tentative D call TRBD1 (5 bases). This CDR3 has 13 residues. V was pared by 6 bases and J by 2 bases, with 10 bases between. CDR3 in DNA: TGTGCCAGCAGCCTGACAGAGAACTATGGCTACACCTTC. Translated: CASSLTENYGYTF.

The chain combines TRBV3-1 (or the pseudogene TRBV3-2) with TRBJ1-1, with D unclear. CDR1 is LGHDT and CDR2 is YNNKEL in the germline V gene (reference sequence). With 3 bases removed from V and 11 bases from J, the gap between germline ends came to 10 bases. This CDR3 contains 11 residues. CDR3 in amino acids: CASSQGKRAFF. The DNA of the CDR3 is TGTGCCAGCAGCCAGGGTAAGAGGGCTTTCTTT.

The chain links TRBV28 to TRBJ1-2; 10 nucleotides match TRBD1. The V gene end was trimmed by 6 bases and the J gene end by 4 bases; junction bases not matched to a gene: 8. This CDR3 is built from 15 residues. Germline CDR1 and CDR2: MDHEN and SYDVKM. As DNA, the CDR3 is TGTGCCAGCAGCTCGGACAGGGGGTTACTCTATGGCTACACCTTC. Its protein is CASSSDRGLLYGYTF.